These 5 T cell receptor beta chains were sequenced from one sample in a study of shared clonotypes between healthy human individuals. The method was immunoSEQ multiplex PCR; TCRdb's version includes in-frame clones alone and lacks a portion of them. The repertoire holds 850,000 to 1,100,000 clones, with 77% as singletons. The specimen sequenced was memory CD4+ T cells from PBMCs. Subset meaning: CD45RA-negative fraction. All receptors derive from a young man in good health. Some clones in this sample may be carry-over from other donors' samples.

The rearrangement links TRBV10-3 to TRBJ1-2; maybe TRBD1 (6 bases). Trimming left V 3 bases short and J 2 bases short, with 16 bases between. The CDR3 runs 16 residues. Germline CDR1 ENHRY, CDR2 SYGVKD. CDR3 DNA sequence: TGTGCCATCAGTGAATTGAAGGACAGCCAAAACTATGGCTACACCTTC. Translating gives CAISELKDSQNYGYTF.

The genes are TRBV5-4 and TRBJ1-1, with TRBD1 matching over 9 bases. This CDR3 contains 14 residues. V lost 1 base, J lost 10 bases, and 8 bases stayed unmatched. Germline assignment: CDR1 SGHNT and CDR2 YYREEE (reference sequence). CDR3 coding DNA: TGTGCCAGCAGCTTGAGGGGACAGGGAAGGGGAGCTTTCTTT. The encoded protein is CASSLRGQGRGAFF. Full variable domain (outside the CDR3, taken from reference TRBV5-4 and TRBJ1-1): ETGVTQSPTHLIKTRGQQVTLRCSSQSGHNTVSWYQQALGQGPQFIFQYYREEENGRGNFPPRFSGLQFPNYSSELNVNALELDDSALYLCASSLRGQGRGAFFGQGTRLTVV.

The gene calls are TRBV5-4 and TRBJ2-3, with 8 bases matching TRBD1. The CDR3 covers 13 residues. CDR1 is SGHNT, CDR2 YYREEE, per germline (reference sequence). J gave up 4 bases and V 4 bases, and 2 bases lay outside the gene matches. The CDR3 nucleotides read TGTGCCAGCAGCCAGGACAGGGCAGATACGCAGTATTTT. Protein sequence: CASSQDRADTQYF.

The rearrangement links TRBV5-1 to TRBJ2-3; 13 bases agree with TRBD2. The CDR3 covers 16 residues. Looked up from germline, CDR1 is SGHRS and CDR2 is YFSETQ. V dropped 10 bases and J dropped 2; count of bases not matched to a gene: 10. CDR3 sequence (DNA): TGCGCCCCCACCGGGGGACTAGCGGGGTACACAGATACGCAGTATTTT. It translates to CAPTGGLAGYTDTQYF.

This clone was seen just once. The rearrangement joins TRBV2 to TRBJ2-7, with no clear D. V shed 4 bases and J shed 7 bases, with 17 bases lying between them. In germline, CDR1 is SNHLY, CDR2 FYNNEI. This CDR3 has 14 amino acids. CDR3 in amino acids: CASSASGPGGEQYF. CDR3 in DNA: TGTGCCAGCAGTGCGTCCGGACCCGGTGGGGAGCAGTACTTC. Full variable domain (outside the CDR3, taken from reference TRBV2 and TRBJ2-7): EPEVTQTPSHQVTQMGQEVILRCVPISNHLYFYWYRQILGQKVEFLVSFYNNEISEKSEIFDDQFSVERPDGSNFTLKIRSTKLEDSAMYFCASSASGPGGEQYFGPGTRLTVT.